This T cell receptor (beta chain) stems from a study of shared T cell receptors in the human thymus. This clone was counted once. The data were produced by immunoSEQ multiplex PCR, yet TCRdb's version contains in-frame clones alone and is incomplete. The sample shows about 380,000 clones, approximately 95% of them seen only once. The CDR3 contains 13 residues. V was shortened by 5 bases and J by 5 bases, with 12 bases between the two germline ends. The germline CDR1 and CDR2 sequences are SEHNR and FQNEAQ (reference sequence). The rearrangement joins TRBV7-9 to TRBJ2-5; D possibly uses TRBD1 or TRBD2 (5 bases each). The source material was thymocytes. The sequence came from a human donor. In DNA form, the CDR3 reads TGTGCCAGCAGCCTCTGGGGGATGGAGACCCAGTACTTC. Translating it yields CASSLWGMETQYF.